Reported below is one TCR beta chain. As yet, its antigen is unknown. Generated by immunoSEQ multiplex PCR, the TCRdb table keeps only in-frame clones and is missing some. The sample shows around 99,000 clones, around 90% of them seen only once. The sample belongs to a study of T cell responses to AZD1222 COVID-19 vaccine. J lost 7 bases, V lost 3 bases, and 3 bases had no gene match. The CDR3 has 13 amino acids. Looked up from germline, CDR1 is ENHRY and CDR2 is SYGVKD. Study-wide findings and caveats: An increase in Spike-specific TCR breadth and depth was observed after two AZD1222 doses. Spike was spanned by vaccine-associated CD4 TCRs, with dominance at 160-218 and 743-854.

The chain couples TRBV10-3 to TRBJ1-5; 7 bases align to TRBD1. The clonotype was recovered from an adult in good health. The sample consisted of peripheral blood, taken on day 0 of AZD1222 vaccination. The CDR3 DNA sequence: TGTGCCATCAGTGAAGGGGGCATCCAGCCCCAGCATTTT. It encodes CAISEGGIQPQHF.